This T cell receptor beta chain was sequenced in a study of identical twins. This CDR3 is 14 amino acids long. The germline V gene encodes CDR1 MDHEN and CDR2 SYDVKM. The V end lost 5 bases, the J end lost 7 bases, and 12 bases lay between the germline ends. Unique molecular identifiers were present on cDNA, and template switching added a universal primer site. TCRdb re-analysed the 5' RACE reads in MiXCR, keeping a single row per CDR3 protein. This sample has about 890,000 distinct CDR3 sequences; roughly an eighth occur once, and the top ten carry about 1.5%. The data were also submitted as part of a second study, on yellow fever vaccine responses in identical twins.

The chain links TRBV28 to TRBJ1-6; TRBD1 is a possible D gene (5 bases). The clonotype was recovered from a young woman in good health. The sequenced sample consisted of PBMCs. The CDR3 sequence: CASSKGLLNSPLHF. The CDR3, as DNA: TGTGCCAGCAGTAAGGGACTTTTGAATTCACCCCTCCACTTT.